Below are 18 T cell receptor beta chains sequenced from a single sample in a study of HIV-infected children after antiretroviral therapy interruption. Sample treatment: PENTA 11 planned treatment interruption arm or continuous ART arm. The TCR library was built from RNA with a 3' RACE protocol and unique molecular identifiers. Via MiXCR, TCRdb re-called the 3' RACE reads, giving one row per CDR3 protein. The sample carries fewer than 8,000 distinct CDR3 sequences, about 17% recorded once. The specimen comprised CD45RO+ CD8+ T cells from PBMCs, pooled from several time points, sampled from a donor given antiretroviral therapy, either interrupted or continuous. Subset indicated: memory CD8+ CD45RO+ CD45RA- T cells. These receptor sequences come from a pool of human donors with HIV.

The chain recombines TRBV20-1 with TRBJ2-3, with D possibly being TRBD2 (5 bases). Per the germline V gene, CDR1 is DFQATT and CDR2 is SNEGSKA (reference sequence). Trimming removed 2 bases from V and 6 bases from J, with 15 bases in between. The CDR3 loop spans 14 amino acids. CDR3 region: CSARLAALTDTQYF. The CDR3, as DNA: TGCAGTGCTAGACTAGCTGCTCTTACCGATACGCAGTATTTT.

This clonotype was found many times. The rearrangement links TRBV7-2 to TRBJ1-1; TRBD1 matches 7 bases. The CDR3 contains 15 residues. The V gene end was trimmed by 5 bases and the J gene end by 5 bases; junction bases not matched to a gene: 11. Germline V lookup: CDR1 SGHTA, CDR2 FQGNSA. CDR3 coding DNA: TGTGCCAGCAGCCAGCTCTCAGGGGGAGGGACTGAAGCTTTCTTT. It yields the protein CASSQLSGGGTEAFF.

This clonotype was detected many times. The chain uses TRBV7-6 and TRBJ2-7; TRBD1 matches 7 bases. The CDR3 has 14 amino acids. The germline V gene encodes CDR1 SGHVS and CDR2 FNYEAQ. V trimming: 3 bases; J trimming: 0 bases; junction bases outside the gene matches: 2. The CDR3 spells CASSLGTVSYEQYF. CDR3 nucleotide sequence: TGTGCCAGCAGCTTGGGGACAGTCTCCTACGAGCAGTACTTC.

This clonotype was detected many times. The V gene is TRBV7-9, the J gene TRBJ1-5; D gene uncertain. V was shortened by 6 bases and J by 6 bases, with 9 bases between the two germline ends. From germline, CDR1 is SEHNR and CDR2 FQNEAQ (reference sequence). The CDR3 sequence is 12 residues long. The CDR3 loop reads CASSKGGQPQHF. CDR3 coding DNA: TGTGCCAGCAGTAAAGGCGGTCAGCCCCAGCATTTT.

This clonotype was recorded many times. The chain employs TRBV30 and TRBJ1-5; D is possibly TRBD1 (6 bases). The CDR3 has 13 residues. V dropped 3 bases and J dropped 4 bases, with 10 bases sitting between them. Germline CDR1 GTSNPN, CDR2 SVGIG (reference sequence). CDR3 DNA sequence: TGTGCCTGGAGGGCCGACAGGAATCAGCCCCAGCATTTT. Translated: CAWRADRNQPQHF.

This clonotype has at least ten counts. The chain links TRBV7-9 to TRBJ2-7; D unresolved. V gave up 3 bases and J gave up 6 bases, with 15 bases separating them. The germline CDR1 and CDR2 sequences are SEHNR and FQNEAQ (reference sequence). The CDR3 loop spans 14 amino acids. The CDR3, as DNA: TGTGCCAGCAGCTTCCTTCAACCCCCGGGCGAGCAGTACTTC. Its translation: CASSFLQPPGEQYF.

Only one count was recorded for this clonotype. CDR3: CASSVLQAGQTQYF. CDR3 nucleotide sequence: TGCGCCAGCAGTGTTTTACAAGCCGGACAGACCCAGTACTTC. The gene calls are TRBV10-2 and TRBJ2-5; D unclear. There are 14 residues in the CDR3. CDR1 is WSHSY, CDR2 SAAADI, per germline. The germline V and J ends were trimmed by 4 bases and 6 bases, with 15 bases remaining between them.

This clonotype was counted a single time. CDR3 loop: CASSVENMYEQYF. For the CDR3, the DNA is TGTGCCAGCAGCGTCGAAAACATGTACGAGCAGTACTTC. The chain is built from TRBV11-2 and TRBJ2-7; D gene uncertain. In germline, CDR1 is SGHAT, CDR2 FQNNGV. This CDR3 is 13 amino acids long. V was cut by 5 bases and J by 4 bases, with 12 bases left in between.

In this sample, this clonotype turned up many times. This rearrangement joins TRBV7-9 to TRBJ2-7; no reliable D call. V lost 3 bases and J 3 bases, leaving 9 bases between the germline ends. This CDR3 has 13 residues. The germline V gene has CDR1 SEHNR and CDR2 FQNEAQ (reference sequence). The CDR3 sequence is CASSFFDNYEQYF. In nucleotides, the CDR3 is TGTGCCAGCAGCTTTTTTGATAACTACGAGCAGTACTTC.

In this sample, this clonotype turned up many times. This CDR3 reads CASSIVTSGNTQYF. CDR3 nucleotides: TGTGCCAGTAGTATTGTAACGTCCGGAAATACGCAGTATTTT. This chain joins TRBV19 and TRBJ2-3, with D unclear. From germline, CDR1 is LNHDA and CDR2 SQIVND (reference sequence). Trimming took off 3 bases at V and 7 bases at J, with 14 bases between the two ends. The CDR3 has 14 residues.

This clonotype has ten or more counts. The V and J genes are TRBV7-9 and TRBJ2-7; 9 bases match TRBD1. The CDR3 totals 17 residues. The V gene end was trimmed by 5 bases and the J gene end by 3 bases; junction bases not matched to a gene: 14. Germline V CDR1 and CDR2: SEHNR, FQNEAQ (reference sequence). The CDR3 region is CASSPEGGQGSDYEQYF. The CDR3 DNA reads TGTGCCAGCAGCCCAGAAGGAGGACAGGGGTCGGACTACGAGCAGTACTTC. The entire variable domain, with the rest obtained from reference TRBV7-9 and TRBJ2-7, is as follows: DTGVSQNPRHKITKRGQNVTFRCDPISEHNRLYWYRQTLGQGPEFLTYFQNEAQLEKSRLLSDRFSAERPKGSFSTLEIQRTEQGDSAMYLCASSPEGGQGSDYEQYFGPGTRLTVT.

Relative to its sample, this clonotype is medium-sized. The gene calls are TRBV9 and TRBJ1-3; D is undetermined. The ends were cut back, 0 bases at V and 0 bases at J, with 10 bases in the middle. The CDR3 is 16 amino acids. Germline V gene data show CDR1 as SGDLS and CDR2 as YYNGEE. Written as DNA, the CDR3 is TGTGCCAGCAGCGTAGTCCCAAGCGACTCTGGAAACACCATATATTTT. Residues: CASSVVPSDSGNTIYF.

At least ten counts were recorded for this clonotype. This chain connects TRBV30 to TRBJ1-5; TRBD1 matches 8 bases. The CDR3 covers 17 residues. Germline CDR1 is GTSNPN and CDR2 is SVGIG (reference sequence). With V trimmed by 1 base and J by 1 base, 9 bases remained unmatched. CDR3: CAWSANTGQGSNQPQHF. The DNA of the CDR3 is TGTGCCTGGAGTGCAAATACCGGACAGGGCAGCAATCAGCCCCAGCATTTT.

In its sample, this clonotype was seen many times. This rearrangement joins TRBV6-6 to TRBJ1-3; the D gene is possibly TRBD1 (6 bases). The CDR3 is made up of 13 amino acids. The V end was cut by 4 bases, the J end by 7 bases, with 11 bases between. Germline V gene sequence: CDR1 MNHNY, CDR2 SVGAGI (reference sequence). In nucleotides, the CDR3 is TGTGCCAGCAGTTGGGAGGGGGGGAACACCATATATTTT. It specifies CASSWEGGNTIYF.

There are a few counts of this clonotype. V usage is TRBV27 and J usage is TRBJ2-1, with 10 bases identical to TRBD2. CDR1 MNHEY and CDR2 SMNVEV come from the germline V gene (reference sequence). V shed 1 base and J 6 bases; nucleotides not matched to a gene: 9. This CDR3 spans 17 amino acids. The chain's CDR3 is CASSLWSTIAGGNEQFF. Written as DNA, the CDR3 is TGTGCCAGCAGTTTATGGTCGACGATAGCGGGGGGCAATGAGCAGTTCTTC.

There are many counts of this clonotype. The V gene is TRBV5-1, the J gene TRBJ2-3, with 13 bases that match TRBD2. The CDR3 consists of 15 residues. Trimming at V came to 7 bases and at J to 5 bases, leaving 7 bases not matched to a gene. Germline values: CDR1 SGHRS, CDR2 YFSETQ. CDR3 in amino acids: CASGLAGDTVDTQYF. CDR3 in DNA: TGCGCCAGCGGACTAGCGGGGGATACGGTAGATACGCAGTATTTT.

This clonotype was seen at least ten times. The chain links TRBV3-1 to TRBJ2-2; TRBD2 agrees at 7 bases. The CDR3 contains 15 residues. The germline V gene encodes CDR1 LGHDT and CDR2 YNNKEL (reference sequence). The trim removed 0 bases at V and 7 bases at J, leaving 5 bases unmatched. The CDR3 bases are TGTGCCAGCAGCCAAGAGTGGGGAGGGAACGGGGAGCTGTTTTTT. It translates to CASSQEWGGNGELFF.

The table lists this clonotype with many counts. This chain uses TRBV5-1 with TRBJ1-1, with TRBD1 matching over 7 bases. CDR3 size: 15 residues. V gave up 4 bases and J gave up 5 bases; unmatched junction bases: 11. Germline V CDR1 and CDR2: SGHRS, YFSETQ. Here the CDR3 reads CASSEEGAQHTEAFF. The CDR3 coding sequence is TGCGCCAGCAGCGAGGAGGGGGCGCAACATACTGAAGCTTTCTTT.